These 2 T cell receptor beta chains came from one sample sequenced in a study of OX40 agonist ivuxolimab in advanced cancers. Clones were read by immunoSEQ multiplex PCR, and TCRdb kept only the in-frame ones, dropping some. Of over 85,000 clones detected, about 86% appear once; the ten largest clones hold about 1.5%. Sequencing used CD4+ or CD8+ T cells sorted from blood, obtained in a trial of the OX40 agonist ivuxolimab. These receptors were collected from an adult with an advanced solid tumor such as melanoma, head and neck, liver or kidney cancer.

This clone is labeled as medium-sized (0.01 to 0.1%). The CDR3 sequence is CSVWTAYGYTF. The CDR3 coding sequence is TGCAGCGTGTGGACGGCCTATGGCTACACCTTC. The chain is built from TRBV29-1 and TRBJ1-2; D remains ambiguous. The germline V and J ends were trimmed by 6 bases and 4 bases, with 9 bases remaining between them. The germline gives CDR1 SQVTM, CDR2 ANQGSEA. The CDR3 is 11 amino acids.

This rearrangement joins TRBV5-1 to TRBJ1-3; a possible D gene is TRBD1 (5 bases). Trimming shortened V by 1 base and J by 1 base, and 12 bases separated the two germline ends. This CDR3 is built from 16 residues. CDR1 is SGHRS, CDR2 YFSETQ, per germline. The CDR3 loop reads CASSLIGPGSGNTIYF. The CDR3 bases are TGCGCCAGCAGCTTGATAGGGCCAGGGTCTGGAAACACCATATATTTT.